This is a list of T cell receptor beta chains from one sample in a study of low-dose radiotherapy and immunotherapy resistance in tumors. TCRdb re-derived calls from the reads in MiXCR, one entry per CDR3 protein. The sample yields around 99,000 distinct CDR3 sequences, 8% to 10% seen once. Sequenced here: PBMCs, sampled before treatment. These receptors were taken from a male donor with prostate cancer. Both conserved end residues are part of each CDR3. Clone size is stated in some rows and not others, as once, few, many or a class when expanded.

clone size | J gene | V gene | CDR3 protein
. | TRBJ2-5 | TRBV6-2/TRBV6-3 | CASSRWDREETQYF
many | TRBJ2-7 | TRBV21-1 | CASSGRLAGRGRGSYEQYF
. | TRBJ2-7 | TRBV7-2 | CASSLGGSPHEQYF
many | TRBJ2-5 | TRBV7-2 | CASSLGGTQQETQYF
few | TRBJ2-7 | TRBV7-9 | CASTLDHEQYF
many | TRBJ2-7 | TRBV29-1 | CSVVGLRSSYEQYF
. | TRBJ2-1 | TRBV5-1 | CASSFRTSGNNEQFF
many | TRBJ2-7 | TRBV7-2 | CASSSIYEQYF
many | TRBJ2-7 | TRBV21-1 | CASSNLSLGRAYEQYF
many | TRBJ2-5 | TRBV28 | CASSYTAGTQYF
many | TRBJ2-7 | TRBV4-2 | CASSQEGLAGSYEQYF
many | TRBJ2-1 | TRBV5-5 | CASSPLAETYNEQFF
many | TRBJ2-7 | TRBV7-2 | CASSLDGLAGDFDPYEQYF
many | TRBJ2-1 | TRBV29-1 | CSVNWSGRATEQFF
many | TRBJ2-4 | TRBV19 | CASRTGQAVDNIQYF
. | TRBJ2-7 | TRBV28 | CASTLAGGPSNEQYF
many | TRBJ1-1 | TRBV15 | CATSRDASVTEAFF
many | TRBJ1-2 | TRBV19 | CASSRKAGRVDYGYTF
many | TRBJ1-3 | TRBV7-8 | CASSSRQGAAGNTIYF
many | TRBJ2-3 | TRBV28 | CASSGLAGIYSTDTQYF
many | TRBJ2-7 | TRBV20-1 | CSAVGPLYEQYF
many | TRBJ2-5 | TRBV20-1 | CSAKKGGGDQYF
many | TRBJ2-3 | TRBV6-5 | CATRGQGAGDTQYF
many | TRBJ2-7 | TRBV7-2 | CASSRGGSTYEQYF
many | TRBJ2-1 | TRBV12-3/TRBV12-4 | CASISRGLQNEQFF
many | TRBJ2-3 | TRBV20-1 | CSSEKTSGRTDTQYF
many | TRBJ2-7 | TRBV5-6 | CASSFGRWAYEQYF
many | TRBJ2-1 | TRBV20-1 | CSAIRRDEQFF
many | TRBJ2-3 | TRBV30 | CAWSEGLGSTDTQYF
few | TRBJ1-3 | TRBV5-1 | CASSLEADGNTIYF
. | TRBJ1-2 | TRBV29-1 | CSVERTGGGGYGYTF
many | TRBJ2-3 | TRBV7-6 | CASSFMASNTQYF
many | TRBJ2-7 | TRBV20-1 | CSASPLGRSDPYEQYF